These 6 T cell receptor beta chains came from one sample sequenced in a study of CD8 T cells in Susac syndrome (dated by TCRdb to between 2017 and 2020). Libraries were built with the immunoSEQ multiplex PCR assay. RNA was extracted using the RNeasy kit, and roughly 0.45 to 1 microgram was reverse transcribed with random hexamers. Through fastp at Q25 and MiXCR, TCRdb rebuilt clones from the public reads, retaining in-frame beta chains. Merged by CDR3 protein, the rows form single entries marked with the most common genes and DNA. This sample comprises under 200,000 distinct CDR3 sequences, 85% to 95% of them detected only once. 0.1% to 0.12% of the sample lies in the top ten. The sequenced sample was CD4+ T cells from PBMCs. All receptors come from a human donor with Susac syndrome.

CDR3 sequence reads: CASSPPLAGGADTQYF. CDR3 coding DNA: TGTGCCAGCTCACCACCGCTAGCGGGGGGCGCAGATACGCAGTATTTT. The chain joins TRBV18 to TRBJ2-3; 11 bases agree with TRBD2. This CDR3 is 16 amino acids long. Germline V CDR1 and CDR2: KGHSH, LQKENI. Trimming took 0 bases from V and 4 from J; bases not matched to a gene: 3.

This chain connects TRBV4-1 to TRBJ1-2; the match to TRBD1 covers 9 bases. The V gene end was trimmed by 0 bases and the J gene end by 3 bases; junction bases not matched to a gene: 2. CDR3 length equals 15 residues. Germline loops: CDR1 MGHRA, CDR2 YSYEKL. CDR3 loop: CASSQDDRGYYGYTF. CDR3 nucleotide sequence: TGCGCCAGCAGCCAAGACGACAGGGGGTACTATGGCTACACCTTC.

V and J are TRBV10-3 and TRBJ1-6; 8 bases are shared with TRBD1. The CDR3 spans 13 residues. V was clipped by 10 bases and J by 10 bases; unmatched bases: 9. The germline CDR1 and CDR2 sequences are ENHRY and SYGVKD. The CDR3 nucleotides are TGTGCCACCCGGACAGGGTCAGGGTCACCCCTCCACTTT. It translates to CATRTGSGSPLHF.

The V gene is TRBV4-1, the J gene TRBJ2-3; D is possibly TRBD2 (6 bases). Germline lookup yields CDR1 MGHRA and CDR2 YSYEKL. Trimming removed 4 bases from V and 2 bases from J, with 10 bases in between. This CDR3 region has 14 residues. CDR3 sequence (DNA): TGCGCCAGCAGCCCGGCGGGGTACACAGATACGCAGTATTTT. Its translation: CASSPAGYTDTQYF.

As for this clonotype: An end of the junction does not agree with germline; a read error may underlie this. This chain uses TRBV20-1 with TRBJ1-6; TRBD1 matches 7 bases. This CDR3 comprises 16 residues. The V gene's germline CDR1 is DFQATT and CDR2 SNEGSKA (reference sequence). In nucleotides, the CDR3 is TGCAGTGCTCGAGACAGGGCTATCTCCTATAATTCACCCCTCCACTTT. Protein product: CSARDRAISYNSPLHF.

This clonotype has just one count. V gene TRBV20-1 combines with J gene TRBJ2-7; TRBD2 matches 8 bases. V dropped 5 bases and J dropped 3; count of bases not matched to a gene: 9. The CDR3 covers 14 residues. In germline, CDR1 is DFQATT, CDR2 SNEGSKA (reference sequence). The CDR3 DNA reads TGCAGTGCTCGTCGTAGTAGCGGGGTCTACGAGCAGTACTTC. The encoded protein is CSARRSSGVYEQYF.